This is a list of T cell receptor beta chains from one sample in a study of T cell responses to AZD1222 COVID-19 vaccine. Clones were sequenced by immunoSEQ multiplex PCR, and TCRdb holds only the in-frame ones, with some missing. The sample carries 150,000 to 180,000 clones, roughly 90% recorded once. This material consisted of peripheral blood, taken on day 0 of AZD1222 vaccination. The receptors here all came from an adult in good health. CDR3s include the opening cysteine and the closing phenylalanine or tryptophan. The order of the fields is V gene, J gene, D gene, CDR3 DNA, CDR3 protein. A D gene is named only where the DNA matches it firmly.

v_call: TRBV7-2
j_call: TRBJ2-7
d_call: NA
cdr3_nt: TGTGCCAGCAGCTTAGAGATTAACCGCTACGAGCAGTACTTC
cdr3_aa: CASSLEINRYEQYF

v_call: TRBV19
j_call: TRBJ2-3
d_call: TRBD2
cdr3_nt: TGTGCCAGCGAAGCCGGGGGGATAGATACGCAGTATTTT
cdr3_aa: CASEAGGIDTQYF

v_call: TRBV7-9
j_call: TRBJ1-5
d_call: NA
cdr3_nt: TGTGCCAGCAGCTTACAGGGAGAGGGGACCCTGCCCCAGCATTTT
cdr3_aa: CASSLQGEGTLPQHF

v_call: TRBV29-1
j_call: TRBJ2-7
d_call: TRBD2
cdr3_nt: TGCAGCGCGTATGGGGAGGGTCTGCACGAGCAGTACTTC
cdr3_aa: CSAYGEGLHEQYF

v_call: TRBV18
j_call: TRBJ1-2
d_call: NA
cdr3_nt: TGTGCCAGCTCACCGGCTGGACGGATTTATGGCTACACCTTC
cdr3_aa: CASSPAGRIYGYTF

v_call: TRBV24-1
j_call: TRBJ2-1
d_call: TRBD2
cdr3_nt: TGTGCCACCAGTGATTTGACTAGCGGGATAAATGGGAATGAGCAGTTCTTC
cdr3_aa: CATSDLTSGINGNEQFF

v_call: TRBV7-3
j_call: TRBJ1-2
d_call: NA
cdr3_nt: TGTGCCAGCAGCTTAACCCTCGGCACGGGAGCTAACTATGGCTACACCTTC
cdr3_aa: CASSLTLGTGANYGYTF

v_call: TRBV6-5
j_call: TRBJ2-7
d_call: TRBD2
cdr3_nt: TGTGCCAGCAGTTACCTGCGCGGGGGGGCCGAGCAGTACTTC
cdr3_aa: CASSYLRGGAEQYF

v_call: TRBV27
j_call: TRBJ2-7
d_call: TRBD1
cdr3_nt: TGTGCCAGCAGTTCCCCCCAGCAGACAGGGTCATACGAGCAGTACTTC
cdr3_aa: CASSSPQQTGSYEQYF

v_call: TRBV19
j_call: TRBJ1-3
d_call: NA
cdr3_nt: TGTGCCAGTAGTGCCCCAGGTGCGAACCCTGGAAACACCATATATTTT
cdr3_aa: CASSAPGANPGNTIYF